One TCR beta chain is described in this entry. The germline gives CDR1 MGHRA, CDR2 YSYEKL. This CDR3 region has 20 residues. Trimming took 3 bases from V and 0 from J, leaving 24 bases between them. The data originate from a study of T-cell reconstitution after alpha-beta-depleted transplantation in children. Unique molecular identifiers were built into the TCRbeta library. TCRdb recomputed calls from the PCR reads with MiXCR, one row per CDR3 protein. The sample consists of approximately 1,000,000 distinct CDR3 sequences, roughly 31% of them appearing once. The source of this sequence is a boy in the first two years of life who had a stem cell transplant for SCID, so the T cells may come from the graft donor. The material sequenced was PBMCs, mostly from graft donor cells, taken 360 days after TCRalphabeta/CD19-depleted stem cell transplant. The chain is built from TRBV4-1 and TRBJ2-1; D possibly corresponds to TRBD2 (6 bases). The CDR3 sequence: CASSQGEPDGGDPSYNEQFF. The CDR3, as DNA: TGCGCCAGCAGCCAGGGTGAACCCGACGGGGGTGACCCCTCCTACAATGAGCAGTTCTTC.